This TCR beta chain was recorded in a study of regulatory T cells in long-lasting Graves disease. Time point specified: persistent/refractory GD, antithyroid drugs over 5 years with positive TRAb. Isolated PBMC RNA provided the starting material for the TCR library. Peripheral blood, at 8.5 to 9 milliliters, went into EDTA tubes. Study outcomes and limitations: Public clonotype sharing was higher in persistent than newly diagnosed patients. With persistent disease, TRBV28, TRBJ1-2 and TRBJ2-5 were the favored segments.

This CDR3 comprises 12 residues. Germline-derived CDR1 and CDR2 are DFQATT and SNEGSKA (reference sequence). The germline V and J ends were trimmed by 3 bases and 4 bases, with 9 bases remaining between them. Building of the TCR beta libraries involved iRepertoire HTBI primers and Arm-PCR of CDR3 regions. In TCRdb, the multiplex PCR reads were re-called with MiXCR into one record per CDR3 protein. The sample records about 300,000 distinct CDR3 sequences, around 21% being singletons. This clonotype was detected only a few times. Antigen unknown. J is TRBJ1-1 and V is TRBV20-1; weak D call: TRBD1 (5 bases). The source material was peripheral blood mononuclear cells (PBMCs), sampled when the disease was refractory, from a patient treated with antithyroid drugs. This TCR was recovered from a female donor with Graves disease. CDR3 in DNA: TGCAGTGCTAGGGGGGGTAGCACTGAAGCTTTCTTT. Its translation is CSARGGSTEAFF.